This T cell receptor (beta chain) originates from a study of T-cell memory formation after mild COVID-19. Study overall: Most TCR clusters belonged to a single donor.

One entry per CDR3 protein, called by TCRdb with MiXCR from the 5' RACE reads. The sample holds approximately 450,000 distinct CDR3 sequences; over 15% are singletons and the top ten take approximately 13%. This clonotype has only a few counts. Antigen: not known. The study's findings and limits: The main location of contracting CD4+ clones was CM and EM, and that of contracting CD8+ clones was EMRA. A second wave of clones peaked on day 37, and their SARS-CoV-2 specificity went unconfirmed.

The J segment lost 3 bases and the V segment lost 3 bases, leaving 9 bases of the junction unmatched. CDR1 is SGHDT, CDR2 YYEEEE, per germline. CDR3 size: 17 residues. Input material: PBMCs or a T cell subset sorted from them (not recorded which). The J gene is TRBJ2-6, the V gene TRBV5-6; 7 nucleotides line up with TRBD1. This receptor was obtained from an adult woman who had mild COVID-19 (a few samples of this study predate the infection). Cell type and time point are not known. This CDR3 is CASSYRGWLDGANVLTF. The CDR3 coding sequence is TGTGCCAGCAGCTACAGGGGTTGGTTGGATGGGGCCAACGTCCTGACTTTC.